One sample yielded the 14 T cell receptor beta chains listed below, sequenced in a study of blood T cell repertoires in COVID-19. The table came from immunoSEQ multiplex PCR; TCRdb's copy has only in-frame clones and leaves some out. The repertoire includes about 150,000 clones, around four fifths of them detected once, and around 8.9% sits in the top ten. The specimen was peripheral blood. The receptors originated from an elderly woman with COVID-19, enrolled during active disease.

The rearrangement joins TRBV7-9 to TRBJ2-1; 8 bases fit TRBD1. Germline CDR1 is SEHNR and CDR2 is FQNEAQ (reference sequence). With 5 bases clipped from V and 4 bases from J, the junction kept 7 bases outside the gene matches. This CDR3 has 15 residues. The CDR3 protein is CASSLRTGKYNEQFF. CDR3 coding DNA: TGTGCCAGCAGCCTGCGGACAGGGAAATACAATGAGCAGTTCTTC. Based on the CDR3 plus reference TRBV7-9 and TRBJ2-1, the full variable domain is DTGVSQNPRHKITKRGQNVTFRCDPISEHNRLYWYRQTLGQGPEFLTYFQNEAQLEKSRLLSDRFSAERPKGSFSTLEIQRTEQGDSAMYLCASSLRTGKYNEQFFGPGTRLTVL.

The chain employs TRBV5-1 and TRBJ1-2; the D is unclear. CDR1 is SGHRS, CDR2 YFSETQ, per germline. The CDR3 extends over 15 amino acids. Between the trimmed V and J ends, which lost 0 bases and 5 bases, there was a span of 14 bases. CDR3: CASSLDPSREYGYTF. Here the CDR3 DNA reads TGCGCCAGCAGCTTGGATCCGTCACGAGAATATGGCTACACCTTC.

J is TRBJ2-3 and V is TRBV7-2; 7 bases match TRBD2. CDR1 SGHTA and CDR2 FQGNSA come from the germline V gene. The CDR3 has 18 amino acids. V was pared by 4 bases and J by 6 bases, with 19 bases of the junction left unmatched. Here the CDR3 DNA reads TGTGCCAGCAGCTCACCGGGGGGAGGTCTTTCGACCCGGGATACGCAGTATTTT. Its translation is CASSSPGGGLSTRDTQYF. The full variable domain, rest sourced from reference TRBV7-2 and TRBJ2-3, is GAGVSQSPSNKVTEKGKDVELRCDPISGHTALYWYRQSLGQGLEFLIYFQGNSAPDKSGLPSDRFSAERTGGSVSTLTIQRTQQEDSAVYLCASSSPGGGLSTRDTQYFGPGTRLTVL.

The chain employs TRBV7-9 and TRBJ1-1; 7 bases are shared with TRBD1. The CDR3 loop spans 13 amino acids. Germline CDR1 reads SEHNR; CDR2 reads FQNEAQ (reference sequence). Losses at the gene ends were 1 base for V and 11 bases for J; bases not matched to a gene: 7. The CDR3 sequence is CASSLGGQPGAFF. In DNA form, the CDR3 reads TGTGCCAGCAGCTTAGGGGGACAGCCGGGGGCTTTCTTT.

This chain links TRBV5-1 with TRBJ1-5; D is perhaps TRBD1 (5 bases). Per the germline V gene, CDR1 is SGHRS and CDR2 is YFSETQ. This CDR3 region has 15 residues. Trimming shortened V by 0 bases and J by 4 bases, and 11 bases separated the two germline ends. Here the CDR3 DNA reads TGCGCCAGCAGCTTGGCAGGGCTTCGGAATCAGCCCCAGCATTTT. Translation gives CASSLAGLRNQPQHF.

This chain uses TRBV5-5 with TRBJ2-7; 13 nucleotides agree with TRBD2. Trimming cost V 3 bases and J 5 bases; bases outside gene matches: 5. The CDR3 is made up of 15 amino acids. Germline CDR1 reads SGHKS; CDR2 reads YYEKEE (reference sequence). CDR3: CASSSLGLAGNEQYF. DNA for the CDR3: TGTGCCAGCAGCTCACTGGGACTAGCGGGAAACGAGCAGTACTTC.

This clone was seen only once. The CDR3 spells CASSLAGDRGSPLHF. CDR3 nucleotide sequence: TGTGCCAGCAGCTTGGCCGGGGACAGGGGCTCACCCCTCCACTTT. The rearrangement uses TRBV5-5 and TRBJ1-6, with 10 nucleotides matching TRBD1. Per the germline V gene, CDR1 is SGHKS and CDR2 is YYEKEE (reference sequence). V dropped 0 bases and J dropped 10; count of bases not matched to a gene: 4. The CDR3 sequence is 15 residues long. The complete variable domain, with remaining parts taken from reference TRBV5-5 and TRBJ1-6, reads DAGVTQSPTHLIKTRGQQVTLRCSPISGHKSVSWYQQVLGQGPQFIFQYYEKEERGRGNFPDRFSARQFPNYSSELNVNALLLGDSALYLCASSLAGDRGSPLHFGNGTRLTVT.

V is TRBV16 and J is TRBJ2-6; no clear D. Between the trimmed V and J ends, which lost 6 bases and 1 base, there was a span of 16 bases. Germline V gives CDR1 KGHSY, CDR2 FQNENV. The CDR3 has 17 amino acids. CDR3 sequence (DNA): TGTGCCAGCAGACAGAATATAGGCAATTCTGGGGCCAACGTCCTGACTTTC. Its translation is CASRQNIGNSGANVLTF.

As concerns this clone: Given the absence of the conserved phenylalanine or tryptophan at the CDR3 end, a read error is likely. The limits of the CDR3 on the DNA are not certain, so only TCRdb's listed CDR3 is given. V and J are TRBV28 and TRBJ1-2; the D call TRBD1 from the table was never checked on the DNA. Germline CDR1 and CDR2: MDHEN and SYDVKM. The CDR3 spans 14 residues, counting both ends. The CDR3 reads CASSFGGAGGPTTL.

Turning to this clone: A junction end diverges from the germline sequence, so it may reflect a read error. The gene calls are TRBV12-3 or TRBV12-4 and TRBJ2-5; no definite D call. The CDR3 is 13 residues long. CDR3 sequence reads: CASSLGLQETQYF. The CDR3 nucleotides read TGTGCCAGCAGCTTAGGGCTCCAAGAGACCCAGTACTTC.

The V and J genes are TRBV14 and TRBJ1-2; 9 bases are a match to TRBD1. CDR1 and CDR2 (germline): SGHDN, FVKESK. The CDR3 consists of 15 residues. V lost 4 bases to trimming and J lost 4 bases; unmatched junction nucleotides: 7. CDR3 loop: CASSRALTGGYGYTF. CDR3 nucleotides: TGTGCCAGCAGCCGAGCCTTGACAGGGGGCTATGGCTACACCTTC.

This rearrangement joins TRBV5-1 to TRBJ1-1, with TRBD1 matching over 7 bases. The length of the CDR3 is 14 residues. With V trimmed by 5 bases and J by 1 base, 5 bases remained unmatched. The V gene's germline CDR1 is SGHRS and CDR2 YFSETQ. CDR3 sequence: CASRPGQENTEAFF. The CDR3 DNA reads TGCGCCAGCAGACCCGGACAGGAGAACACTGAAGCTTTCTTT.

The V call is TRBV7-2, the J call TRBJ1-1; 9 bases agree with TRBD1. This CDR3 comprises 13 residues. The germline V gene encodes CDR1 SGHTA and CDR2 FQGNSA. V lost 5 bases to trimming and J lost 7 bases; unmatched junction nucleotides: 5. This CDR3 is CASSKMTGGEAFF. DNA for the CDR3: TGTGCCAGCAGCAAAATGACAGGGGGTGAAGCTTTCTTT.

This CDR3 is CAAQGSSRGYTF. The CDR3, as DNA: TGTGCCGCCCAGGGGAGTTCGCGTGGCTACACCTTC. The rearrangement uses TRBV6-5 and TRBJ1-2; weak D call: TRBD1 (6 bases). The CDR3 consists of 12 residues. Germline-derived CDR1 and CDR2 are MNHEY and SVGAGI. With 11 bases removed from V and 7 bases from J, the gap between germline ends came to 17 bases.